Shown below are 27 T cell receptor beta chains from a single sample sequenced in a study of cytomegalovirus exposure and HLA in healthy donors. Assay: immunoSEQ multiplex PCR; the TCRdb copy retains only in-frame clones and omits some. This sample carries tens of thousands of clones, around 94% of them seen once, and the ten largest clones take 3.2%. The sequenced sample was PBMCs. The receptors were gathered from a woman under 30 in good health and CMV-seropositive.

V is TRBV5-1 and J is TRBJ2-7; TRBD2 aligns across 7 bases. Germline V lookup: CDR1 SGHRS, CDR2 YFSETQ. Unmatched junction bases numbered 6, after V lost 5 bases and J lost 1 base. The length of the CDR3 is 14 residues. CDR3 in DNA: TGCGCCAGCAGTAGGGCGGGGGTTTCCTACGAGCAGTACTTC. Amino acids: CASSRAGVSYEQYF.

The chain joins TRBV5-1 to TRBJ1-1; D ambiguous. CDR1 and CDR2 (germline): SGHRS, YFSETQ. V gave up 0 bases and J gave up 6 bases, with 12 bases separating them. The CDR3 consists of 14 residues. The CDR3 loop reads CASSLAEVGAEAFF. The CDR3 DNA follows: TGCGCCAGCAGCTTGGCGGAGGTTGGAGCTGAAGCTTTCTTT.

The rearrangement uses TRBV4-1 and TRBJ1-6; TRBD1 agrees at 7 bases. The V gene end was trimmed by 0 bases and the J gene end by 9 bases; junction bases not matched to a gene: 14. Germline CDR1 is MGHRA and CDR2 is YSYEKL. The CDR3 contains 18 residues. The CDR3 loop is CASSQDLSPRDSFSPLHF. The CDR3 DNA follows: TGCGCCAGCAGCCAAGATCTGTCCCCCCGGGACAGCTTTTCACCCCTCCACTTT.

The chain couples TRBV5-1 to TRBJ2-1, with TRBD1 as a possible D gene (6 bases). The CDR3 consists of 14 residues. The germline V and J ends were trimmed by 4 bases and 1 base, with 9 bases remaining between them. The germline V gene has CDR1 SGHRS and CDR2 YFSETQ. As DNA, the CDR3 is TGCGCCAGCAGCCCTAGGGGGTCCTACAATGAGCAGTTCTTC. It codes for CASSPRGSYNEQFF.

The gene calls are TRBV2 and TRBJ2-3; 7 bases align to TRBD2. This CDR3 contains 19 residues. Per the germline V gene, CDR1 is SNHLY and CDR2 is FYNNEI. Trimming cost V 4 bases and J 5 bases; bases outside gene matches: 21. The CDR3: CASSVRLAEDSAGKDTQYF. CDR3 nucleotides: TGTGCCAGCAGTGTAAGACTAGCAGAAGACAGCGCAGGGAAAGATACGCAGTATTTT.

A word on this clone: This sample also contains other DNA sequences that code for the same CDR3. This chain connects TRBV5-1 to TRBJ2-7, with D tentatively TRBD1 (6 bases). The length of the CDR3 is 14 residues. Trimming took 0 bases from V and 4 from J, leaving 11 bases between them. Germline CDR1 and CDR2: SGHRS and YFSETQ. For the CDR3, the DNA is TGCGCCAGCAGCTTGGTTCAGGGGCGTTACGAGCAGTACTTC. The encoded protein is CASSLVQGRYEQYF.

CDR3 in DNA: TGTGCCAGCAGTGACTCGCTTAGAAGCTACGAGCAGTACTTC. Amino acid sequence: CASSDSLRSYEQYF. The V gene is TRBV6-4, the J gene TRBJ2-7; D gene unclear. CDR3 length equals 14 residues. V was clipped by 0 bases and J by 3 bases, with 9 bases between them. The germline V gene encodes CDR1 MRHNA and CDR2 SNTAGT.

The chain is built from TRBV7-9 and TRBJ2-1; D might be TRBD1 (6 bases). V gave up 4 bases and J gave up 1 base, with 11 bases separating them. Per the germline V gene, CDR1 is SEHNR and CDR2 is FQNEAQ (reference sequence). The CDR3 has 15 residues. This chain's CDR3 is CASSSNRESYNEQFF. CDR3 DNA: TGTGCCAGCAGCTCCAACAGGGAATCCTACAATGAGCAGTTCTTC. The whole variable domain, filled in from reference TRBV7-9 and TRBJ2-1, reads DTGVSQNPRHKITKRGQNVTFRCDPISEHNRLYWYRQTLGQGPEFLTYFQNEAQLEKSRLLSDRFSAERPKGSFSTLEIQRTEQGDSAMYLCASSSNRESYNEQFFGPGTRLTVL.

This clone was seen only a few times. The chain is built from TRBV5-1 and TRBJ2-6, with D maybe TRBD1 (6 bases). Between the trimmed V and J ends, which lost 0 bases and 0 bases, there was a span of 16 bases. The CDR3 is 19 amino acids. Germline lookup yields CDR1 SGHRS and CDR2 YFSETQ. CDR3 coding DNA: TGCGCCAGCAGCTTGGAACAGGGAGTCCCTAGCTCTGGGGCCAACGTCCTGACTTTC. Encoded protein: CASSLEQGVPSSGANVLTF.

DNA for the CDR3: TGCGCCAGAACCCTCTCCCAGGAATCCGGAAACACCATATATTTT. It yields the protein CARTLSQESGNTIYF. The chain uses TRBV5-1 and TRBJ1-3; D remains unclear. V was clipped by 8 bases and J by 4 bases, with 19 bases between them. The length of the CDR3 is 15 residues. Germline loops: CDR1 SGHRS, CDR2 YFSETQ.

The V call is TRBV5-1, the J call TRBJ2-1, with D possibly being TRBD2 (5 bases). CDR3 length: 15 residues. V was trimmed by 0 bases and J by 2 bases, leaving 9 bases between them. The germline V gene encodes CDR1 SGHRS and CDR2 YFSETQ. The CDR3 sequence: CASSLVVTTYNEQFF. The CDR3 DNA reads TGCGCCAGCAGCTTGGTAGTGACTACCTACAATGAGCAGTTCTTC.

V is TRBV29-1 and J is TRBJ1-1; perhaps TRBD1 as D (6 bases). Trimming stripped 5 bases from V and 3 bases from J, with 13 bases between. The CDR3 covers 13 residues. The germline CDR1 and CDR2 sequences are SQVTM and ANQGSEA. CDR3 region: CSVQGTMDTEAFF. The CDR3 DNA reads TGCAGCGTTCAGGGGACGATGGACACTGAAGCTTTCTTT.

This chain connects TRBV6-5 to TRBJ1-2; 8 nucleotides align to TRBD1. CDR1 is MNHEY, CDR2 SVGAGI, per germline. The length of the CDR3 is 12 residues. V shed 5 bases, J shed 9 bases, and the junction held 5 bases outside the gene matches. This chain's CDR3 is CASSPGQGRYTF. The CDR3 DNA follows: TGTGCCAGCAGTCCAGGACAGGGCCGCTACACCTTC.

The chain uses TRBV7-2 and TRBJ2-3; 8 bases map to TRBD2. In germline, CDR1 is SGHTA, CDR2 FQGNSA. This CDR3 comprises 13 residues. V was pared by 8 bases and J by 6 bases, with 7 bases of the junction left unmatched. The DNA of the CDR3 is TGTGCCAGCGGCAAGCGGGAGATGGATACGCAGTATTTT. It translates to CASGKREMDTQYF.

This chain connects TRBV19 to TRBJ1-3, with D possibly matching TRBD1 (5 bases). The V gene lost 7 bases and the J gene lost 6 bases, with 7 bases spanning the gap. CDR1 LNHDA and CDR2 SQIVND come from the germline V gene (reference sequence). This CDR3 has 11 amino acids. CDR3 bases: TGTGCCAGTAAGGGGCCAAACACCATATATTTT. It encodes CASKGPNTIYF.

The genes are TRBV13 and TRBJ1-2; 7 nucleotides align to TRBD1. Germline V gene sequence: CDR1 PRHDT, CDR2 FYEKMQ (reference sequence). The CDR3 is 13 residues long. With V trimmed by 4 bases and J by 8 bases, 7 bases remained unmatched. CDR3 region: CASSSGQVRGYTF. The CDR3 DNA reads as TGTGCCAGCAGCTCCGGACAGGTCCGGGGCTACACCTTC. The entire variable domain, with the rest obtained from reference TRBV13 and TRBJ1-2, is as follows: AAGVIQSPRHLIKEKRETATLKCYPIPRHDTVYWYQQGPGQDPQFLISFYEKMQSDKGSIPDRFSAQQFSDYHSELNMSSLELGDSALYFCASSSGQVRGYTFGSGTRLTVV.

J is TRBJ1-6 and V is TRBV19; 7 bases line up with TRBD1. The CDR3 sequence is 15 residues long. CDR1 is LNHDA, CDR2 SQIVND, per germline (reference sequence). V lost 6 bases to trimming and J lost 6 bases; unmatched junction nucleotides: 8. The CDR3 sequence is CASRTSTGSNSPLHF. Here the CDR3 DNA reads TGTGCCAGTAGGACATCGACAGGGAGTAATTCACCCCTCCACTTT.

The rearrangement joins TRBV18 to TRBJ2-3; no definite D call. This CDR3 spans 14 amino acids. The germline V gene has CDR1 KGHSH and CDR2 LQKENI. The V gene lost 3 bases and the J gene lost 0 bases, with 7 bases spanning the gap. The CDR3: CASSPGPSTDTQYF. In DNA form, the CDR3 reads TGTGCCAGCTCACCTGGCCCTAGCACAGATACGCAGTATTTT.

This sequence joins TRBV30 and TRBJ1-2, with TRBD1 identical over 9 bases. Germline V CDR1 and CDR2: GTSNPN, SVGIG (reference sequence). The CDR3 runs 13 residues. V trimming: 0 bases; J trimming: 12 bases; junction bases outside the gene matches: 8. CDR3 region: CAWSVNTGGSDTF. CDR3 coding DNA: TGTGCCTGGAGTGTAAACACAGGGGGCTCCGACACCTTC.

This clone was detected only once. This chain uses TRBV5-6 with TRBJ1-1; a weak D match, TRBD1 (5 bases). V lost 0 bases to trimming and J lost 5 bases, with 14 bases between them. The germline V gene has CDR1 SGHDT and CDR2 YYEEEE. This CDR3 has 15 residues. The CDR3, as DNA: TGTGCCAGCAGCTTGGGAGGCAGGGCGGGAACTGAAGCTTTCTTT. Encoded protein: CASSLGGRAGTEAFF.

The rearrangement uses TRBV27 and TRBJ2-1; 9 bases match TRBD2. This CDR3 spans 14 amino acids. Germline CDR1 and CDR2: MNHEY and SMNVEV (reference sequence). J gave up 6 bases and V 5 bases, and 5 bases lay outside the gene matches. The CDR3 loop is CASSGLAGINEQFF. The CDR3 DNA sequence: TGTGCCAGCAGTGGGCTAGCGGGGATCAATGAGCAGTTCTTC.

The rearrangement joins TRBV5-4 to TRBJ2-2, with TRBD2 matching 7 bases. CDR3 length: 14 residues. In germline, CDR1 is SGHNT, CDR2 YYREEE (reference sequence). J lost 5 bases, V lost 3 bases, and 4 bases had no gene match. The CDR3 DNA follows: TGTGCCAGCAGCTGGCAGGGAGGGACCGGGGAGCTGTTTTTT. It yields the protein CASSWQGGTGELFF.

The chain has TRBV7-9 and TRBJ1-2, with D perhaps matching TRBD1 (6 bases). Germline values: CDR1 SEHNR, CDR2 FQNEAQ (reference sequence). V lost 0 bases and J lost 5, with 16 bases in between. The CDR3 runs to 16 residues. The DNA for the CDR3 is TGTGCCAGCAGCTTAGCGGCCCCACAGGGCGTATATGGCTACACCTTC. Protein: CASSLAAPQGVYGYTF.

The chain couples TRBV5-1 to TRBJ1-3; maybe TRBD1 (6 bases). Trimming took 2 bases from V and 0 from J, leaving 9 bases between them. Germline loops: CDR1 SGHRS, CDR2 YFSETQ. This CDR3 comprises 15 residues. The CDR3 DNA sequence: TGCGCCAGCAGCTTAGGGGGTCTCTCTGGAAACACCATATATTTT. As protein: CASSLGGLSGNTIYF.

The rearrangement uses TRBV11-2 and TRBJ2-7; TRBD1 agrees at 9 bases. The CDR3 length is 14 residues. Germline CDR1 SGHAT, CDR2 FQNNGV. Trimming removed 3 bases from V and 4 bases from J; junction bases left unmatched: 4. As DNA, the CDR3 is TGTGCCAGCAGCTTGGACAGGGGTTCTTACGAGCAGTACTTC. It translates to CASSLDRGSYEQYF.

The chain uses TRBV27 and TRBJ1-6; TRBD1 aligns across 10 bases. V shed 8 bases and J 6 bases; nucleotides not matched to a gene: 4. CDR3 length equals 14 residues. In germline, CDR1 is MNHEY, CDR2 SMNVEV (reference sequence). CDR3 amino acids: CASQRDRGNSPLHF. CDR3 bases: TGTGCCAGCCAACGGGACAGGGGTAATTCACCCCTCCACTTT.

The chain employs TRBV6-6 and TRBJ2-7, with unresolved D. Germline CDR1 and CDR2: MNHNY and SVGAGI (reference sequence). Trimming removed 6 bases from V and 5 bases from J, with 17 bases in between. The CDR3 totals 14 residues. CDR3 loop: CASRNRVGWDEQYF. CDR3 DNA sequence: TGTGCCAGCAGAAACCGGGTCGGGTGGGACGAGCAGTACTTC.